A single sample gave rise to the 18 T cell receptor beta chains below, sequenced in a study of OX40 agonist ivuxolimab in advanced cancers. Measured with immunoSEQ multiplex PCR; TCRdb has only the in-frame clones, and not every one. The data hold approximately 47,000 clones, with roughly three quarters observed a single time. Sequencing was performed on CD4+ or CD8+ T cells sorted from blood, taken in a trial of the OX40 agonist ivuxolimab. All receptors derive from an adult with an advanced solid tumor such as melanoma, head and neck, liver or kidney cancer.

The V call is TRBV4-3, the J call TRBJ1-2; D not resolved. CDR3 size: 15 residues. Germline CDR1 and CDR2: LGHNA and YSLEER. Deletions cut 0 bases from V and 4 bases from J, with 12 bases between. In nucleotides, the CDR3 is TGCGCCAGCAGCCAAGATTTCGGCGAAGCCTATGGCTACACCTTC. Translating it yields CASSQDFGEAYGYTF.

The genes are TRBV19 and TRBJ1-4; 9 bases match TRBD1. Germline values: CDR1 LNHDA, CDR2 SQIVND (reference sequence). V lost 5 bases and J lost 7; bases outside the gene matches: 11. The CDR3 has 16 amino acids. In nucleotides, the CDR3 is TGTGCCAGTAGTTCCAACCGACAGGGGGGGAGTGAAAAACTGTTTTTT. It is translated as CASSSNRQGGSEKLFF. Combining the CDR3 with reference TRBV19 and TRBJ1-4 gives the whole variable domain DGGITQSPKYLFRKEGQNVTLSCEQNLNHDAMYWYRQDPGQGLRLIYYSQIVNDFQKGDIAEGYSVSREKKESFPLTVTSAQKNPTAFYLCASSSNRQGGSEKLFFGSGTQLSVL.

The rearrangement joins TRBV5-6 to TRBJ1-3; D gene ambiguous. CDR1 is SGHDT, CDR2 YYEEEE, per germline. V lost 4 bases to trimming and J lost 3 bases, with 17 bases between them. The CDR3 is made up of 16 amino acids. The CDR3 is CASSASPIRRGNTIYF. The CDR3 DNA reads TGTGCCAGCAGCGCCAGCCCGATTCGTCGTGGAAACACCATATATTTT. Complete variable domain (other parts from reference TRBV5-6 and TRBJ1-3): DAGVTQSPTHLIKTRGQQVTLRCSPKSGHDTVSWYQQALGQGPQFIFQYYEEEERQRGNFPDRFSGHQFPNYSSELNVNALLLGDSALYLCASSASPIRRGNTIYFGEGSWLTVV.

This chain uses TRBV29-1 with TRBJ1-2; 8 bases are a match to TRBD1. CDR1 SQVTM and CDR2 ANQGSEA come from the germline V gene. V lost 7 bases to trimming and J lost 5 bases; unmatched junction nucleotides: 12. The CDR3 sequence is 14 residues long. This chain's CDR3 is CSAAGSTGGYGYTF. CDR3 in DNA: TGCAGCGCCGCGGGATCTACAGGGGGATATGGCTACACCTTC. Looking up the rest from reference TRBV29-1 and TRBJ1-2 gives the full variable domain: SAVISQKPSRDICQRGTSLTIQCQVDSQVTMMFWYRQQPGQSLTLIATANQGSEATYESGFVIDKFPISRPNLTFSTLTVSNMSPEDSSIYLCSAAGSTGGYGYTFGSGTRLTVV.

The rearrangement joins TRBV11-2 to TRBJ2-6; D unresolved. The V end was cut by 0 bases, the J end by 0 bases, with 12 bases between. This CDR3 comprises 18 residues. The germline V gene encodes CDR1 SGHAT and CDR2 FQNNGV. The CDR3 coding sequence is TGTGCCAGCAGCTTAGACGGCCTCTACCGCTCTGGGGCCAACGTCCTGACTTTC. Its translation: CASSLDGLYRSGANVLTF.

The gene calls are TRBV29-1 and TRBJ2-5; 10 nucleotides match TRBD2. TRBJ2-7 matches the DNA end more closely, so the J call is doubtful. Per germline, CDR1 SQVTM and CDR2 ANQGSEA. The CDR3 spans 13 residues. The CDR3 loop reads CSGASGSIDEQYF. CDR3 DNA: TGCAGCGGGGCTAGCGGGAGTATCGACGAGCAGTACTTC.

This clone was counted a few times. The V call is TRBV27, the J call TRBJ1-2; perhaps TRBD1 as D (6 bases). CDR1 and CDR2 (germline): MNHEY, SMNVEV (reference sequence). The CDR3 covers 16 residues. Trimming cost V 3 bases and J 6 bases, with 20 bases left between them. CDR3 protein: CASSFLRDKEFDGYTF. CDR3 DNA sequence: TGTGCCAGCAGTTTTCTAAGGGACAAAGAATTTGATGGCTACACCTTC.

The V and J genes are TRBV5-1 and TRBJ1-4; D remains ambiguous. Germline V gene lookup returns CDR1 SGHRS and CDR2 YFSETQ. The CDR3 runs to 14 residues. The ends were cut back, 0 bases at V and 5 bases at J, with 8 bases in the middle. CDR3 coding DNA: TGCGCCAGCAGCTTGGAGGTTACCAATGAAAAACTGTTTTTT. This gives the protein CASSLEVTNEKLFF.

This clone was picked up a small number of times. CDR3 in amino acids: CASSPEWRASSGANVLTF. CDR3 sequence (DNA): TGTGCCAGCAGCCCGGAGTGGCGGGCCAGCTCTGGGGCCAACGTCCTGACTTTC. The chain couples TRBV27 to TRBJ2-6; TRBD2 might be the D (5 bases). The ends were cut back, 6 bases at V and 0 bases at J, with 18 bases in the middle. CDR1 and CDR2 from the germline V gene are MNHEY and SMNVEV (reference sequence). The CDR3 covers 18 residues. The whole variable domain, remainder taken from reference TRBV27 and TRBJ2-6, is EAQVTQNPRYLITVTGKKLTVTCSQNMNHEYMSWYRQDPGLGLRQIYYSMNVEVTDKGDVPEGYKVSRKEKRNFPLILESPSPNQTSLYFCASSPEWRASSGANVLTFGAGSRLTVL.

This chain uses TRBV4-3 with TRBJ2-1, with TRBD2 identical over 11 bases. This CDR3 is built from 18 residues. From germline, CDR1 is LGHNA and CDR2 YSLEER. V gave up 4 bases and J gave up 0 bases; unmatched junction bases: 8. The CDR3: CASSRLAGGPSSYNEQFF. In nucleotides, the CDR3 is TGCGCCAGCAGCCGGCTAGCGGGAGGCCCAAGCTCCTACAATGAGCAGTTCTTC.

This chain connects TRBV6-5 to TRBJ2-1, with a possible D match to TRBD2 (6 bases). The CDR3 extends over 15 amino acids. The V gene lost 8 bases and the J gene lost 0 bases, with 14 bases spanning the gap. Germline values: CDR1 MNHEY, CDR2 SVGAGI. The chain's CDR3 is CASSRGTYSYNEQFF. The CDR3, as DNA: TGTGCCAGCTCTCGGGGGACCTACTCCTACAATGAGCAGTTCTTC.

The rearrangement links TRBV10-2 to TRBJ2-7; D unresolved. V shed 4 bases and J shed 4 bases, with 8 bases lying between them. CDR3 length: 12 amino acids. Germline loops: CDR1 WSHSY, CDR2 SAAADI. Here the CDR3 DNA reads TGCGCCAGCAGTGGGATCGGGTACGAGCAGTACTTC. Translated, it gives CASSGIGYEQYF.

This clone occurred once. The rearrangement uses TRBV4-1 and TRBJ2-5; 13 bases fit TRBD2. This CDR3 spans 15 amino acids. Trimming removed 5 bases from V and 5 bases from J; junction bases left unmatched: 5. Germline-derived CDR1 and CDR2 are MGHRA and YSYEKL. CDR3 nucleotide sequence: TGCGCCAGCAGCTCCACGACTAGCGGGAGGGAGACCCAGTACTTC. It yields the protein CASSSTTSGRETQYF.

The chain carries TRBV11-3 and TRBJ2-7, with D possibly called TRBD1 or TRBD2 (7 bases each). Trimming shortened V by 2 bases and J by 6 bases, and 20 bases separated the two germline ends. CDR1 is SGHNT and CDR2 is YENEEA in the germline V gene. CDR3 length equals 16 residues. CDR3 coding DNA: TGTGCCAGCAGCTTATTGGGAGGGGGCATAGGGGGCGAGCAGTACTTC. This translates into CASSLLGGGIGGEQYF.

This sequence joins TRBV6-1 and TRBJ1-5; 8 bases map to TRBD1. V was clipped by 4 bases and J by 5 bases; unmatched bases: 4. Germline assignment: CDR1 MNHNS and CDR2 SASEGT. The CDR3 has 14 amino acids. This chain's CDR3 is CASSVTGGYQPQHF. The CDR3 DNA sequence: TGTGCCAGCAGTGTAACAGGGGGGTATCAGCCCCAGCATTTT.

This clone turned up a few times. CDR3 loop: CASSLPTGGAGNQPQHF. The CDR3 DNA sequence: TGTGCCAGCAGCTTACCGACAGGGGGCGCGGGCAATCAGCCCCAGCATTTT. This chain uses TRBV7-2 with TRBJ1-5, with TRBD1 matching 10 bases. Germline V gene sequence: CDR1 SGHTA, CDR2 FQGNSA. There are 17 residues in the CDR3. Unmatched junction bases numbered 6, after V lost 2 bases and J lost 2 bases. The full variable domain, rest sourced from reference TRBV7-2 and TRBJ1-5, is GAGVSQSPSNKVTEKGKDVELRCDPISGHTALYWYRQSLGQGLEFLIYFQGNSAPDKSGLPSDRFSAERTGGSVSTLTIQRTQQEDSAVYLCASSLPTGGAGNQPQHFGDGTRLSIL.

This clone was observed a few times. The CDR3 region has the DNA TGTGCCAGCAGCCTGTCAGGGGTTCAGCCCCAGCATTTT. Its translation: CASSLSGVQPQHF. The gene calls are TRBV11-2 and TRBJ1-5; D may be TRBD1 (6 bases). V lost 5 bases, J lost 6 bases, and 11 bases lay in between. The CDR3 totals 13 residues. Germline CDR1 reads SGHAT; CDR2 reads FQNNGV.

This clone was observed a few times. CDR3 sequence (DNA): TGTGCCAGCAGCCAAGGACAGGGCTATGGCTACACCTTC. Translating gives CASSQGQGYGYTF. This sequence joins TRBV11-2 and TRBJ1-2; 8 positions match TRBD1. Unmatched junction bases numbered 3, after V lost 5 bases and J lost 4 bases. Germline assignment: CDR1 SGHAT and CDR2 FQNNGV. The CDR3 runs 13 residues. The whole variable domain, remainder taken from reference TRBV11-2 and TRBJ1-2, is EAGVAQSPRYKIIEKRQSVAFWCNPISGHATLYWYQQILGQGPKLLIQFQNNGVVDDSQLPKDRFSAERLKGVDSTLKIQPAKLEDSAVYLCASSQGQGYGYTFGSGTRLTVV.